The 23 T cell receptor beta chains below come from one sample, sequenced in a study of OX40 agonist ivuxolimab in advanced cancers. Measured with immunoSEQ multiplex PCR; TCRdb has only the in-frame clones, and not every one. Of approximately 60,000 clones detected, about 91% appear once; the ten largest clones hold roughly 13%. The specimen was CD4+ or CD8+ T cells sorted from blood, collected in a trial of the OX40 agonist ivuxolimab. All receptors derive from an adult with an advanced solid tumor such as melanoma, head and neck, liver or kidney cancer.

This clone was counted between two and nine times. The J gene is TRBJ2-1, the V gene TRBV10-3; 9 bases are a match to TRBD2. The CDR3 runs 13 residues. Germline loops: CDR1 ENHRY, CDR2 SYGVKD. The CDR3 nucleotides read TGTGCAGCGGGGGGCGGGCTTTACAATGAGCAGTTCTTC. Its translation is CAAGGGLYNEQFF.

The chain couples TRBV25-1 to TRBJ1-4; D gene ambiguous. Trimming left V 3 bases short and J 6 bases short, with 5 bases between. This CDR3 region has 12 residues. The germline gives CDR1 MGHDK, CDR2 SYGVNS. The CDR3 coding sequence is TGTGCCAGCAGTGACTGGGATGAAAAACTGTTTTTT. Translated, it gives CASSDWDEKLFF.

The CDR3 sequence is CASSYNSKETQYF. The CDR3 DNA reads TGTGCCAGCAGTTATAACAGTAAAGAGACCCAGTACTTC. The chain uses TRBV6-5 and TRBJ2-5; D gene unclear. The length of the CDR3 is 13 residues. Germline loops: CDR1 MNHEY, CDR2 SVGAGI. V was cut by 3 bases and J by 3 bases, with 8 bases left in between.

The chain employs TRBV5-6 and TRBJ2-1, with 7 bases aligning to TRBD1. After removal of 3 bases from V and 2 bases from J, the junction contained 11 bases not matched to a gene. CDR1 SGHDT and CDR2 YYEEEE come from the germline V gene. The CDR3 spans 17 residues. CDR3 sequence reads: CASSYLHRDSPYNEQFF. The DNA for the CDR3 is TGTGCCAGCAGCTACCTACACCGGGACAGTCCCTACAATGAGCAGTTCTTC.

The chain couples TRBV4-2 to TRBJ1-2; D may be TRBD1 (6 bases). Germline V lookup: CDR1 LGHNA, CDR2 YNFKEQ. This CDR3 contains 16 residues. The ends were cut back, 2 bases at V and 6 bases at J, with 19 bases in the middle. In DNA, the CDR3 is TGTGCCAGCAGCCAACCCGGCGACAGGAGACATAATGGCTACACCTTC. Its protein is CASSQPGDRRHNGYTF.

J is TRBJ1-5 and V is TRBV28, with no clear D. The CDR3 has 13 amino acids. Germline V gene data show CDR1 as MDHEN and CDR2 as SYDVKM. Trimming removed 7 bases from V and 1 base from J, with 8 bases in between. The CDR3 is CASTHTSNQPQHF. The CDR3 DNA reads TGTGCCAGCACCCATACAAGCAATCAGCCCCAGCATTTT.

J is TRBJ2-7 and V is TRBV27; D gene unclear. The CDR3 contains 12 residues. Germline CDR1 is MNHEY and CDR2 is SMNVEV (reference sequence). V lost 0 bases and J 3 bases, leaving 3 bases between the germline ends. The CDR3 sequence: CASSLSSYEQYF. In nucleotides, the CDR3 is TGTGCCAGCAGTTTATCAAGCTACGAGCAGTACTTC.

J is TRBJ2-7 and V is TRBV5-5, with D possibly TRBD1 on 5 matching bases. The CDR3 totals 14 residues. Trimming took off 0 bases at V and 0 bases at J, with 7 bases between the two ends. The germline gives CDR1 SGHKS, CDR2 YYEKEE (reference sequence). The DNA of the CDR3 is TGTGCCAGCAGCTTGGGACAGAGCTCCTACGAGCAGTACTTC. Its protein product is CASSLGQSSYEQYF.

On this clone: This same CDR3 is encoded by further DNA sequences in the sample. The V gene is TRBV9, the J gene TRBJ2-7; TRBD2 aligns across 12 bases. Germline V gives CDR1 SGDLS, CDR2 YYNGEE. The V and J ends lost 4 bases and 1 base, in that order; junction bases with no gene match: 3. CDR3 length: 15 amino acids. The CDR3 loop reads CASSPGLAGSYEQYF. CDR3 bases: TGTGCCAGCAGCCCGGGACTAGCGGGTTCCTACGAGCAGTACTTC.

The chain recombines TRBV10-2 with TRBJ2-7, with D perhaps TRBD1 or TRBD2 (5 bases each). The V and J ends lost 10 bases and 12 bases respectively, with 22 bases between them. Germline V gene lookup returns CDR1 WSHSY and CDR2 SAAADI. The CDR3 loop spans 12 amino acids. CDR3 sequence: CATWGTSTFPYF. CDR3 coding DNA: TGCGCCACTTGGGGGACCTCGACGTTTCCGTACTTC.

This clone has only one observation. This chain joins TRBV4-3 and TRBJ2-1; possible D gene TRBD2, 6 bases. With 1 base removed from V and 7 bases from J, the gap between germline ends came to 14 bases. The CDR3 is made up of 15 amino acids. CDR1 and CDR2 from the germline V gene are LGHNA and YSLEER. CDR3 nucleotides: TGCGCCAGCAGCCAAGGGCGACTAGTGGCGAATGAGCAGTTCTTC. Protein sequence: CASSQGRLVANEQFF.

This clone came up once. As DNA, the CDR3 is TGCGCCAGCAGCCAAGCTGCGGGTTTTTACGAGCAGTACTTC. This encodes CASSQAAGFYEQYF. The rearrangement links TRBV4-1 to TRBJ2-7; tentatively, D is TRBD2 (5 bases). The CDR3 length is 14 residues. Trimming cost V 1 base and J 4 bases, with 11 bases left between them. Germline V gives CDR1 MGHRA, CDR2 YSYEKL.

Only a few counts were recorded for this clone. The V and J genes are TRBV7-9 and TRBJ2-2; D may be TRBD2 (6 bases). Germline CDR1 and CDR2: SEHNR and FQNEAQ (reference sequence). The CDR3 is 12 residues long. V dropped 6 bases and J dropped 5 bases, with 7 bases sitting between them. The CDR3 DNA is TGTGCCAGCAGGCGGGGTACCGGGGAGCTGTTTTTT. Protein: CASRRGTGELFF. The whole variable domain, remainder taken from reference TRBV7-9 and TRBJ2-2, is DTGVSQNPRHKITKRGQNVTFRCDPISEHNRLYWYRQTLGQGPEFLTYFQNEAQLEKSRLLSDRFSAERPKGSFSTLEIQRTEQGDSAMYLCASRRGTGELFFGEGSRLTVL.

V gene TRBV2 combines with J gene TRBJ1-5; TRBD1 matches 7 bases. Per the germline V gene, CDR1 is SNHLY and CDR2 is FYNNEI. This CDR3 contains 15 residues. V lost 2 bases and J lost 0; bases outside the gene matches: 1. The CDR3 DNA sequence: TGTGCCAGCAGTGAACCAGGGGGTAGCAATCAGCCCCAGCATTTT. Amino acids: CASSEPGGSNQPQHF.

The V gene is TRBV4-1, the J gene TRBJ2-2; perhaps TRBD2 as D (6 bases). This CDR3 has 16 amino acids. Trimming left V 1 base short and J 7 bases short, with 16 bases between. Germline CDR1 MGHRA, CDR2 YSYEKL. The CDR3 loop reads CASSQVGGIDGGELFF. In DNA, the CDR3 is TGCGCCAGCAGCCAAGTAGGAGGGATAGACGGCGGGGAGCTGTTTTTT.

The CDR3 nucleotides read TGTGCCAGTAGTACTCAGGTGGTCCCGATGAATGAGCAGTTCTTC. It encodes CASSTQVVPMNEQFF. This sequence joins TRBV19 and TRBJ2-1; D unresolved. The CDR3 extends over 15 amino acids. V was clipped by 4 bases and J by 7 bases, with 17 bases between them. CDR1 LNHDA and CDR2 SQIVND come from the germline V gene (reference sequence). The full variable domain, rest sourced from reference TRBV19 and TRBJ2-1, is DGGITQSPKYLFRKEGQNVTLSCEQNLNHDAMYWYRQDPGQGLRLIYYSQIVNDFQKGDIAEGYSVSREKKESFPLTVTSAQKNPTAFYLCASSTQVVPMNEQFFGPGTRLTVL.

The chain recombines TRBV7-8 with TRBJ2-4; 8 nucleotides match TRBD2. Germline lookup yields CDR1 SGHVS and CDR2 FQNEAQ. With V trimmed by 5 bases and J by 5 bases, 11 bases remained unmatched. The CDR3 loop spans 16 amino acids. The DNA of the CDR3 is TGTGCCAGCAGCCTCCCGGGGGGGGGACGGGAAAACATTCAGTACTTC. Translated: CASSLPGGGRENIQYF.

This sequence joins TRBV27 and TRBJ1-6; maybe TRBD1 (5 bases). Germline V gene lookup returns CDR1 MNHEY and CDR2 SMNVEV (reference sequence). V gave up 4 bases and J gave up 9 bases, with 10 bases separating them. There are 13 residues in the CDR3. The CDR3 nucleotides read TGTGCCAGCAGTTCGAGGACACCTTCACCCCTCCACTTT. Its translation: CASSSRTPSPLHF.

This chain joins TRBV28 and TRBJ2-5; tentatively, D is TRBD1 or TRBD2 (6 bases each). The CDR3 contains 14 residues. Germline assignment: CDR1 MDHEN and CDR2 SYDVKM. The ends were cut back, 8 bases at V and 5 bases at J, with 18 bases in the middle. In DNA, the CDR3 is TGTGCCAGCCCCTGGCGAGGGGGGAAGGAGACCCAGTACTTC. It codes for CASPWRGGKETQYF.

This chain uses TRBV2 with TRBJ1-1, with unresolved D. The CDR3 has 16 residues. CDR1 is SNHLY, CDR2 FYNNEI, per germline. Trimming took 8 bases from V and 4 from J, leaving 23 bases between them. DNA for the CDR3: TGTGCCAGCGGGAGACCTACAGCGGAGGTTAGCACTGAAGCTTTCTTT. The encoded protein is CASGRPTAEVSTEAFF. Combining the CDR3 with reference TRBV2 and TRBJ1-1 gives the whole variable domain EPEVTQTPSHQVTQMGQEVILRCVPISNHLYFYWYRQILGQKVEFLVSFYNNEISEKSEIFDDQFSVERPDGSNFTLKIRSTKLEDSAMYFCASGRPTAEVSTEAFFGQGTRLTVV.

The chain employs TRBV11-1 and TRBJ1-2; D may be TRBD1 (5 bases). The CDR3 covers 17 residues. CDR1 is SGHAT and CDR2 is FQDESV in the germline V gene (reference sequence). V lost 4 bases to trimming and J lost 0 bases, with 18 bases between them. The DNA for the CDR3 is TGTGCCAGCAGCTCTACCCCGGGGGAGAGGGCTAACTATGGCTACACCTTC. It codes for CASSSTPGERANYGYTF.

The CDR3: CASSLSFRDSYAFF. In DNA, the CDR3 is TGTGCCAGCAGCTTAAGTTTCAGGGACTCTTACGCTTTCTTT. The chain carries TRBV7-2 and TRBJ1-1, with a tentative D call TRBD1 (5 bases). The CDR3 length is 14 residues. Trimming cost V 2 bases and J 11 bases, with 18 bases left between them. CDR1 SGHTA and CDR2 FQGNSA come from the germline V gene.

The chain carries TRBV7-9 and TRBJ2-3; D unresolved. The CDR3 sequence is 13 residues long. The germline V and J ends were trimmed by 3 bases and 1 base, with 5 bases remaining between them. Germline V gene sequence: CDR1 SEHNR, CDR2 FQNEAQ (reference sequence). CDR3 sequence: CASSFSGTDTQYF. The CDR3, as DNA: TGTGCCAGCAGCTTTTCGGGCACAGATACGCAGTATTTT.